What follows are 20 T cell receptor beta chains derived from one specimen sequenced in a study of blood T cells in healthy people across ages. Primed by a sample-barcoded 5' primer and a J-beta primer mix, a second PCR proceeded for about 7 to 11 cycles. TCRdb reanalysed the 5' RACE reads using MiXCR and keeps one entry per CDR3 protein. The table includes about 1.5 million distinct CDR3 sequences, approximately 42% detected once. Source material: blood. These receptors came from a woman between 18 and 29 years old in good health.

The chain recombines TRBV9 with TRBJ1-3; TRBD1 might be the D (5 bases). The CDR3 has 16 residues. Germline V gene sequence: CDR1 SGDLS, CDR2 YYNGEE. The V end was cut by 3 bases, the J end by 0 bases, with 13 bases between. The CDR3 loop is CASSATGTVSGNTIYF. CDR3 nucleotide sequence: TGTGCCAGCAGCGCCACCGGGACGGTCTCTGGAAACACCATATATTTT.

The V and J genes are TRBV13 and TRBJ2-3, with 8 bases identical to TRBD1. V shed 2 bases, J shed 3 bases, and the junction held 7 bases outside the gene matches. There are 16 residues in the CDR3. Germline CDR1 and CDR2: PRHDT and FYEKMQ (reference sequence). In DNA form, the CDR3 reads TGTGCCAGCAGCTTACAAACAGGGGGATCGACAGATACGCAGTATTTT. This encodes CASSLQTGGSTDTQYF.

The rearrangement links TRBV4-1 to TRBJ2-7; D call uncertain. V was cut by 1 base and J by 2 bases, with 18 bases left in between. CDR1 and CDR2 from the germline V gene are MGHRA and YSYEKL. There are 17 residues in the CDR3. CDR3 in amino acids: CASSQVAAAGGTYEQYF. The CDR3 bases are TGCGCCAGCAGCCAAGTTGCAGCTGCTGGCGGAACCTACGAGCAGTACTTC.

This CDR3 reads CASSAGQSYNEQYF. In nucleotides, the CDR3 is TGTGCCAGCAGCGCAGGACAGTCCTACAATGAGCAGTACTTC. The V gene is TRBV11-3, the J gene TRBJ2-5, with D perhaps matching TRBD1 (6 bases). CDR3 length equals 14 residues. Deletions cut 5 bases from V and 11 bases from J, with 21 bases between. Per the germline V gene, CDR1 is SGHNT and CDR2 is YENEEA.

This rearrangement joins TRBV7-8 to TRBJ1-1; D not certain. Trimming stripped 2 bases from V and 4 bases from J, with 11 bases between. This CDR3 spans 14 amino acids. Germline-derived CDR1 and CDR2 are SGHVS and FQNEAQ. CDR3 sequence reads: CASSLTEDRTEAFF. DNA for the CDR3: TGTGCCAGCAGCTTAACCGAGGATCGCACTGAAGCTTTCTTT.

This clonotype was counted a few times. This rearrangement joins TRBV4-3 to TRBJ1-6; D is undetermined. This CDR3 is built from 14 residues. The ends were cut back, 3 bases at V and 7 bases at J, with 10 bases in the middle. CDR1 and CDR2 (germline): LGHNA, YSLEER. The CDR3 DNA reads as TGCGCCAGCAGCCAGGGGTCTGTAAATTCACCCCTCCACTTT. Its protein product is CASSQGSVNSPLHF.

As DNA, the CDR3 is TGTGCCATCAGTGGTGTTGGGGATACGCAGTATTTT. Translation gives CAISGVGDTQYF. The J gene is TRBJ2-3, the V gene TRBV10-3; D is unclear. The CDR3 is made up of 12 amino acids. V shed 4 bases and J shed 6 bases, with 8 bases lying between them. CDR1 ENHRY and CDR2 SYGVKD come from the germline V gene.

The rearrangement uses TRBV12-3 or TRBV12-4 and TRBJ1-6, with no clear D. This CDR3 is built from 14 residues. Trimming shortened V by 3 bases and J by 7 bases, and 10 bases separated the two germline ends. DNA of the CDR3: TGTGCCAGCAGTTTTGAGGCCCCAAATTCACCCCTCCACTTT. It yields the protein CASSFEAPNSPLHF.

This chain uses TRBV4-3 with TRBJ1-4; D remains unclear. The CDR3 totals 15 residues. With 0 bases removed from V and 7 bases from J, the gap between germline ends came to 12 bases. CDR1 is LGHNA, CDR2 YSLEER, per germline. This chain's CDR3 is CASSQDEFTGEKLFF. CDR3 sequence (DNA): TGCGCCAGCAGCCAAGATGAGTTTACGGGTGAAAAACTGTTTTTT.

CDR3 nucleotides: TGCGCCAGCAGCCAAGATCACAGACCGATTAATAACTATGGCTACACCTTC. Encoded protein: CASSQDHRPINNYGYTF. V usage is TRBV4-3 and J usage is TRBJ1-2, with D uncertain. CDR1 and CDR2 from the germline V gene are LGHNA and YSLEER. Trimming took off 0 bases at V and 1 base at J, with 15 bases between the two ends. CDR3 length equals 17 residues.

The J gene is TRBJ2-5, the V gene TRBV24-1, with 8 bases matching TRBD1. V dropped 4 bases and J dropped 1; count of bases not matched to a gene: 4. There are 15 residues in the CDR3. Germline V lookup: CDR1 KGHDR, CDR2 SFDVKD. This chain's CDR3 is CATSDPTGAQETQYF. The CDR3 nucleotides read TGTGCCACCAGTGACCCGACAGGGGCCCAAGAGACCCAGTACTTC.

A few counts support this clonotype. The chain joins TRBV7-2 to TRBJ2-3; D gene unclear. Trimming pared 5 bases from V and 1 base from J, leaving 10 bases between. CDR1 and CDR2 (germline): SGHTA, FQGNSA. This CDR3 comprises 14 residues. The CDR3 protein is CASSVLYGTDTQYF. The CDR3 DNA follows: TGTGCCAGCAGCGTATTATACGGCACAGATACGCAGTATTTT.

This chain links TRBV4-3 with TRBJ2-2; 7 positions agree with TRBD1. After removal of 0 bases from V and 5 bases from J, the junction contained 12 bases not matched to a gene. This CDR3 is built from 18 residues. Germline values: CDR1 LGHNA, CDR2 YSLEER. CDR3 residues: CASSQERRQGDRTGELFF. The CDR3 DNA reads as TGCGCCAGCAGCCAAGAAAGAAGACAGGGAGATCGGACCGGGGAGCTGTTTTTT.

V usage is TRBV20-1 and J usage is TRBJ2-3; the D call may be TRBD1 or TRBD2 (6 bases each). The V gene's germline CDR1 is DFQATT and CDR2 SNEGSKA (reference sequence). The V gene lost 2 bases and the J gene lost 0 bases, with 9 bases spanning the gap. CDR3 length: 14 residues. This chain's CDR3 is CSARIGGSTDTQYF. The CDR3 region has the DNA TGCAGTGCTAGAATAGGGGGGAGCACAGATACGCAGTATTTT.

Only a few counts were recorded for this clonotype. The chain is built from TRBV30 and TRBJ2-5; the D gene is possibly TRBD2 (5 bases). Germline V gene sequence: CDR1 GTSNPN, CDR2 SVGIG (reference sequence). CDR3 length: 14 residues. Trimming cost V 5 bases and J 2 bases, with 15 bases left between them. This CDR3 reads CAWWVGSGQETQYF. DNA of the CDR3: TGTGCCTGGTGGGTGGGGAGTGGACAAGAGACCCAGTACTTC.

The chain carries TRBV12-3 or TRBV12-4 and TRBJ2-2; possibly TRBD1 or TRBD2 for D (5 bases each). V was shortened by 7 bases and J by 1 base, with 16 bases between the two germline ends. CDR3 length: 16 residues. CDR3 bases: TGTGCCAGCACCCACGTAGGGACGGTGAACACCGGGGAGCTGTTTTTT. Amino acids: CASTHVGTVNTGELFF.

Turning to this clonotype: A read error is possible here, since a much larger clone lies one base away. This chain uses TRBV3-1 with TRBJ1-2; perhaps TRBD1 as D (5 bases). The CDR3 contains 13 residues. Germline CDR1 reads LGHDT; CDR2 reads YNNKEL (reference sequence). CDR3 sequence: CASSRGTNCGYTF. CDR3 sequence (DNA): TGTGCCAGCAGCCGCGGGACGAACTGTGGCTACACCTTC.

This clonotype showed up just a few times. The chain employs TRBV7-9 and TRBJ2-3, with 11 bases aligning to TRBD2. Germline CDR1 and CDR2: SEHNR and FQNEAQ (reference sequence). Losses at the gene ends were 4 bases for V and 5 bases for J; bases not matched to a gene: 8. The CDR3 is 16 residues long. In DNA form, the CDR3 reads TGTGCCAGCAGCTCCGGACTAGCGGGCCCGAGAGATACGCAGTATTTT. Protein: CASSSGLAGPRDTQYF. Complete variable domain (other parts from reference TRBV7-9 and TRBJ2-3): DTGVSQNPRHKITKRGQNVTFRCDPISEHNRLYWYRQTLGQGPEFLTYFQNEAQLEKSRLLSDRFSAERPKGSFSTLEIQRTEQGDSAMYLCASSSGLAGPRDTQYFGPGTRLTVL.

This clonotype was counted a few times. The rearrangement links TRBV7-2 to TRBJ2-7; D possibly corresponds to TRBD1 (5 bases). The germline gives CDR1 SGHTA, CDR2 FQGNSA. The V end was cut by 6 bases, the J end by 3 bases, with 15 bases between. This CDR3 is 14 amino acids long. The CDR3 loop is CASSGKTERYEQYF. CDR3 nucleotides: TGTGCCAGCAGTGGAAAGACAGAACGCTACGAGCAGTACTTC.

This clonotype has more than one count but fewer than ten. The chain employs TRBV7-9 and TRBJ1-2; maybe TRBD1 (5 bases). The CDR3 has 13 amino acids. Germline assignment: CDR1 SEHNR and CDR2 FQNEAQ (reference sequence). Trimming left V 4 bases short and J 7 bases short, with 13 bases between. The CDR3 here is CASSSPREVGYTF. The CDR3 DNA sequence: TGTGCCAGCAGCTCGCCCAGGGAGGTTGGCTACACCTTC.